Shown below are 28 T cell receptor beta chains from a single sample sequenced in a study of PD-1 blockade in classical Hodgkin lymphoma. Libraries were prepared by immunoSEQ multiplex PCR; TCRdb keeps only in-frame clonotypes and omits some of them. The sample consists of fewer than 100,000 clones, 80% to 95% of them appearing once. There was relapse after autologous stem cell transplantation in every patient, and there was variation in brentuximab vedotin exposure. Sample: peripheral blood mononuclear cells (PBMCs), taken at baseline. The receptors here all came from a human donor with classical Hodgkin lymphoma.

This clone was counted a single time. The rearrangement links TRBV7-9 to TRBJ2-7; 8 bases are shared with TRBD1. Germline V gives CDR1 SEHNR, CDR2 FQNEAQ (reference sequence). The CDR3 consists of 16 residues. J lost 1 base, V lost 5 bases, and 10 bases had no gene match. The CDR3 DNA reads as TGTGCCAGCAGCCCGTCGACAGGGGCGGGATCCTACGAGCAGTACTTC. It is translated as CASSPSTGAGSYEQYF. The full variable domain, completed using reference TRBV7-9 and TRBJ2-7, is DTGVSQNPRHKITKRGQNVTFRCDPISEHNRLYWYRQTLGQGPEFLTYFQNEAQLEKSRLLSDRFSAERPKGSFSTLEIQRTEQGDSAMYLCASSPSTGAGSYEQYFGPGTRLTVT.

This sequence joins TRBV9 and TRBJ2-1; 10 bases are shared with TRBD2. Per the germline V gene, CDR1 is SGDLS and CDR2 is YYNGEE. Germline trimming cut 1 base from V and 8 bases from J; bases unmatched to any gene: 6. The CDR3 loop spans 15 amino acids. The CDR3, as DNA: TGTGCCAGCAGCGTAAGCGGGAGGGCCGAGTATGAGCAGTTCTTC. This sequence encodes CASSVSGRAEYEQFF.

This clone came up a few times. V usage is TRBV5-5 and J usage is TRBJ2-7; no reliable D call. V was clipped by 5 bases and J by 4 bases, with 10 bases between them. Germline CDR1 is SGHKS and CDR2 is YYEKEE (reference sequence). The CDR3 contains 12 residues. The CDR3 reads CASSRMGYEQYF. The CDR3 DNA sequence: TGTGCCAGCAGTAGGATGGGTTACGAGCAGTACTTC.

This chain joins TRBV27 and TRBJ2-6; no firm D call. V gave up 6 bases and J gave up 0 bases, with 18 bases separating them. Per the germline V gene, CDR1 is MNHEY and CDR2 is SMNVEV (reference sequence). The CDR3 has 18 residues. The CDR3 reads CASSGRLSDFSGANVLTF. Written as DNA, the CDR3 is TGTGCCAGCAGCGGAAGACTGTCTGACTTCTCTGGGGCCAACGTCCTGACTTTC.

This chain links TRBV18 with TRBJ2-1; D is unresolved. This CDR3 comprises 15 residues. Trimming shortened V by 0 bases and J by 8 bases, and 14 bases separated the two germline ends. CDR1 KGHSH and CDR2 LQKENI come from the germline V gene. This CDR3 reads CASSPPASGFDEQFF. Written as DNA, the CDR3 is TGTGCCAGCTCACCACCCGCGTCAGGATTTGATGAGCAGTTCTTC.

The rearrangement links TRBV12-2 to TRBJ2-1; the table gives TRBD2 as D, unverified against the DNA. TRBV12-2 has pseudogene status. The CDR3 sequence is 15 residues long. CDR3 bases: TGTGCAAGTCGCCTCAAGCTTGTAGCGGGAGCGGAGCAGTTCTTC. Its translation is CASRLKLVAGAEQFF.

The V gene is TRBV29-1, the J gene TRBJ2-7; weak D call: TRBD2 (6 bases). CDR1 is SQVTM and CDR2 is ANQGSEA in the germline V gene. The ends were cut back, 4 bases at V and 4 bases at J, with 14 bases in the middle. The CDR3 is 13 amino acids. The CDR3 is CSVGLAGRYEQYF. The CDR3 nucleotides are TGCAGCGTTGGTTTGGCGGGGAGGTACGAGCAGTACTTC.

This chain uses TRBV2 with TRBJ2-5; D unresolved. CDR1 SNHLY and CDR2 FYNNEI come from the germline V gene. This CDR3 is 15 amino acids long. V lost 2 bases to trimming and J lost 1 base, with 11 bases between them. CDR3 nucleotides: TGTGCCAGCAGTGAATGGATGGCGTTCCAAGAGACCCAGTACTTC. Its translation: CASSEWMAFQETQYF.

V usage is TRBV2 and J usage is TRBJ1-5; D remains ambiguous. This CDR3 comprises 12 residues. CDR1 is SNHLY, CDR2 FYNNEI, per germline. With 11 bases removed from V and 2 bases from J, the gap between germline ends came to 10 bases. The CDR3 reads CASHPGNQPQHF. The CDR3 DNA follows: TGTGCCTCGCACCCGGGCAATCAGCCCCAGCATTTT.

The V and J genes are TRBV6-6 and TRBJ2-5; 7 bases align to TRBD1. The V gene end was trimmed by 6 bases and the J gene end by 1 base; junction bases not matched to a gene: 11. The CDR3 is made up of 16 amino acids. CDR1 is MNHNY and CDR2 is SVGAGI in the germline V gene (reference sequence). CDR3 bases: TGTGCCAGCAGCTTTCCGGGAAGGACAGGCCAAGAGACCCAGTACTTC. Translating it yields CASSFPGRTGQETQYF.

V is TRBV29-1 and J is TRBJ1-2; no definite D call. CDR3 length: 12 residues. The V gene lost 3 bases and the J gene lost 3 bases, with 8 bases spanning the gap. Germline V lookup: CDR1 SQVTM, CDR2 ANQGSEA. Here the CDR3 reads CSVDPGDYGYTF. CDR3 nucleotide sequence: TGCAGCGTTGATCCCGGGGACTATGGCTACACCTTC.

The sample holds a few counts of this clone. The CDR3 here is CASTKAGKNTGELFF. The CDR3 nucleotides are TGTGCCAGCACCAAAGCGGGAAAGAACACCGGGGAGCTGTTTTTT. The chain uses TRBV27 and TRBJ2-2, with TRBD2 matching over 7 bases. From germline, CDR1 is MNHEY and CDR2 SMNVEV (reference sequence). The CDR3 is made up of 15 amino acids. Unmatched junction bases numbered 6, after V lost 7 bases and J lost 1 base.

This chain connects TRBV7-9 to TRBJ1-1, with D uncertain. Germline-derived CDR1 and CDR2 are SEHNR and FQNEAQ (reference sequence). V lost 1 base and J lost 3, with 9 bases in between. This CDR3 has 14 amino acids. In nucleotides, the CDR3 is TGTGCCAGCAGCTTAGTGGCAGGCTACACTGAAGCTTTCTTT. Translation gives CASSLVAGYTEAFF. Full variable domain (remainder filled in from reference TRBV7-9 and TRBJ1-1): DTGVSQNPRHKITKRGQNVTFRCDPISEHNRLYWYRQTLGQGPEFLTYFQNEAQLEKSRLLSDRFSAERPKGSFSTLEIQRTEQGDSAMYLCASSLVAGYTEAFFGQGTRLTVV.

The genes are TRBV10-2 and TRBJ2-4; a possible D gene is TRBD1 (6 bases). Looked up from germline, CDR1 is WSHSY and CDR2 is SAAADI. The CDR3 runs to 14 residues. Trimming pared 8 bases from V and 4 bases from J, leaving 15 bases between. The CDR3 region has the DNA TGCGCCAGCGGGGGCGACAGACAAAAAAACATTCAGTACTTC. Translated: CASGGDRQKNIQYF.

This clone occurred once. This chain joins TRBV6-5 and TRBJ2-7; TRBD1 matches 9 bases. V gave up 2 bases and J gave up 2 bases; unmatched junction bases: 1. The CDR3 spans 14 residues. Germline V gene sequence: CDR1 MNHEY, CDR2 SVGAGI. CDR3 coding DNA: TGTGCCAGCAGTTACGGGGACAGGGCCTACGAGCAGTACTTC. This gives the protein CASSYGDRAYEQYF.

The V call is TRBV29-1, the J call TRBJ1-2, with 8 bases aligning to TRBD1. The CDR3 runs 14 residues. Germline assignment: CDR1 SQVTM and CDR2 ANQGSEA. The V and J ends lost 4 bases and 4 bases, in that order; junction bases with no gene match: 8. The CDR3, as DNA: TGCAGCGTTGCGACCCCCGACAGGGGCTATGGCTACACCTTC. Translating it yields CSVATPDRGYGYTF.

This chain uses TRBV4-1 with TRBJ2-5; D ambiguous. The CDR3 extends over 15 amino acids. The germline CDR1 and CDR2 sequences are MGHRA and YSYEKL. The V and J ends lost 5 bases and 5 bases respectively, with 18 bases between them. CDR3 coding DNA: TGCGCCAGCAGCTCGCCGGGCCACAAAAAGGAGACCCAGTACTTC. Encoded protein: CASSSPGHKKETQYF.

The chain carries TRBV19 and TRBJ2-2; D remains ambiguous. Trimming removed 10 bases from V and 9 bases from J, with 12 bases in between. The CDR3 covers 11 residues. Germline CDR1 LNHDA, CDR2 SQIVND (reference sequence). Here the CDR3 DNA reads TGTGCCACCCGAGTTGGCTGGGAGCTGTTTTTT. It specifies CATRVGWELFF.

The V gene is TRBV6-6, the J gene TRBJ1-1; 9 bases are shared with TRBD1. Looked up from germline, CDR1 is MNHNY and CDR2 is SVGAGI (reference sequence). The CDR3 is 15 residues long. V dropped 5 bases and J dropped 4; count of bases not matched to a gene: 8. The CDR3 sequence is CASSGRDRGGTEAFF. The CDR3 DNA reads TGTGCCAGCAGTGGACGAGACAGGGGGGGCACTGAAGCTTTCTTT.

V and J are TRBV6-4 and TRBJ1-5, with a tentative D call TRBD1 (6 bases). Germline assignment: CDR1 MRHNA and CDR2 SNTAGT. V was clipped by 9 bases and J by 6 bases, with 9 bases between them. The CDR3 sequence is 11 residues long. The CDR3 DNA sequence: TGTGCCAGGAGGGGGAGTCAGCCCCAGCATTTT. Its protein is CARRGSQPQHF.

This sequence joins TRBV9 and TRBJ2-1; 8 bases map to TRBD1. With V trimmed by 4 bases and J by 6 bases, 9 bases remained unmatched. Germline V gives CDR1 SGDLS, CDR2 YYNGEE. The CDR3 contains 15 residues. The CDR3 protein is CASSLRQGSFNEQFF. CDR3 nucleotides: TGTGCCAGCAGCCTGCGACAGGGGAGCTTCAATGAGCAGTTCTTC. The variable domain in full, with the rest retrieved from reference TRBV9 and TRBJ2-1, is DSGVTQTPKHLITATGQRVTLRCSPRSGDLSVYWYQQSLDQGLQFLIQYYNGEERAKGNILERFSAQQFPDLHSELNLSSLELGDSALYFCASSLRQGSFNEQFFGPGTRLTVL.

This clone was observed a single time. The chain carries TRBV7-6 and TRBJ2-6, with TRBD1 matching over 7 bases. Looked up from germline, CDR1 is SGHVS and CDR2 is FNYEAQ. With V trimmed by 5 bases and J by 2 bases, 3 bases remained unmatched. This CDR3 contains 15 residues. The CDR3 DNA is TGTGCCAGCAGCCTTGGACAGGCTGGGGCCAACGTCCTGACTTTC. Protein product: CASSLGQAGANVLTF.

This chain connects TRBV10-2 to TRBJ2-3; D is perhaps TRBD2 (6 bases). Germline assignment: CDR1 WSHSY and CDR2 SAAADI. This CDR3 comprises 12 residues. Trimming removed 0 bases at V and 14 bases at J, with 12 bases between. As DNA, the CDR3 is TGCGCCAGCAGTGAGTCGGCGGGACTCCGGTATTTT. Its protein is CASSESAGLRYF.

This chain joins TRBV6-5 and TRBJ1-2, with 7 bases identical to TRBD1. Germline CDR1 reads MNHEY; CDR2 reads SVGAGI. V trimming: 0 bases; J trimming: 8 bases; junction bases outside the gene matches: 9. CDR3 length equals 15 residues. The chain's CDR3 is CASSYSGTALSGYTF. CDR3 in DNA: TGTGCCAGCAGTTACTCCGGGACAGCTCTATCCGGCTACACCTTC.

The CDR3 region has the DNA TGTGCCAGTAGTATAGTTTCCGGAGAGACCCAGTACTTC. This codes for CASSIVSGETQYF. The V and J genes are TRBV19 and TRBJ2-5; no clear D gene. The CDR3 consists of 13 residues. V lost 1 base to trimming and J lost 4 bases, with 7 bases between them. Germline values: CDR1 LNHDA, CDR2 SQIVND (reference sequence).

This rearrangement joins TRBV28 to TRBJ2-5; TRBD1 matches 8 bases. This CDR3 has 15 residues. In germline, CDR1 is MDHEN, CDR2 SYDVKM. J was trimmed by 3 bases and V by 8 bases; bases with no gene match: 11. This CDR3 is CASAWRRGLEETQYF. The CDR3 DNA sequence: TGTGCCAGCGCCTGGCGCAGGGGGCTAGAAGAGACCCAGTACTTC.

This clone has only a few counts. This chain uses TRBV19 with TRBJ1-1; TRBD1 might be the D (5 bases). The germline V gene encodes CDR1 LNHDA and CDR2 SQIVND (reference sequence). The CDR3 totals 15 residues. V lost 5 bases to trimming and J lost 1 base, with 14 bases between them. Here the CDR3 reads CASSSGGAGNTEAFF. The CDR3 DNA reads as TGTGCCAGTAGTTCCGGGGGAGCGGGGAACACTGAAGCTTTCTTT.

The chain is built from TRBV5-1 and TRBJ2-2; 11 bases agree with TRBD2. J was trimmed by 6 bases and V by 1 base; bases with no gene match: 23. CDR3 length: 22 residues. In germline, CDR1 is SGHRS, CDR2 YFSETQ. The CDR3 loop is CASSLLRTSKLAGEPNPGELFF. The CDR3 nucleotides are TGCGCCAGCAGCTTGCTCCGAACTTCCAAACTAGCGGGAGAACCAAACCCCGGGGAGCTGTTTTTT.